The 28 T cell receptor beta chains reported below all come from one sample, sequenced in a study of shared clonotypes between healthy human individuals. Using immunoSEQ multiplex PCR, the repertoire was profiled, and TCRdb retains in-frame clones only, with some absent. The sample holds around 1.9 million clones, 93% seen once. Positively selected for CCR7, the CD45RO-negative cells used as naive CD8 cells excluded terminally differentiated effector memory CD45RA+ cells. The specimen was naive CD8+ T cells from PBMCs. These receptors were collected from a man between 18 and 29 years old in good health. Some clones in this sample may be carry-over from other donors' samples.

The chain has TRBV7-3 and TRBJ2-2; 7 nucleotides align to TRBD2. The CDR3 extends over 15 amino acids. Germline CDR1 SGHTA, CDR2 FQGTGA. V lost 6 bases and J lost 1; bases outside the gene matches: 5. CDR3 protein: CASRQREGNTGELFF. The DNA for the CDR3 is TGTGCCAGCAGACAGAGGGAGGGGAACACCGGGGAGCTGTTTTTT.

The chain couples TRBV11-3 to TRBJ2-1; 10 bases agree with TRBD2. V lost 2 bases to trimming and J lost 8 bases; unmatched junction nucleotides: 6. This CDR3 comprises 15 residues. CDR1 is SGHNT, CDR2 YENEEA, per germline. The CDR3 here is CASSLIAGGVDEQFF. CDR3 nucleotide sequence: TGTGCCAGCAGCTTAATAGCGGGAGGAGTGGATGAGCAGTTCTTC.

The J gene is TRBJ1-1, the V gene TRBV7-9; 8 bases agree with TRBD1. CDR1 is SEHNR and CDR2 is FQNEAQ in the germline V gene (reference sequence). Trimming took 7 bases from V and 0 from J; bases not matched to a gene: 1. The CDR3 extends over 13 amino acids. The CDR3 is CASNRGLNTEAFF. In DNA form, the CDR3 reads TGTGCCAGCAACAGGGGGTTGAACACTGAAGCTTTCTTT.

The CDR3 reads CASSSRTGVPQDQPQHF. The CDR3 DNA is TGTGCCAGCAGTTCCCGGACAGGGGTACCGCAGGATCAGCCCCAGCATTTT. The V gene is TRBV27, the J gene TRBJ1-5; 9 nucleotides align to TRBD1. CDR1 and CDR2 (germline): MNHEY, SMNVEV (reference sequence). The V and J ends lost 4 bases and 5 bases, in that order; junction bases with no gene match: 12. CDR3 length equals 17 residues.

The chain combines TRBV7-9 with TRBJ2-5; D is possibly TRBD2 (6 bases). The CDR3 runs to 15 residues. Germline values: CDR1 SEHNR, CDR2 FQNEAQ (reference sequence). Trimming left V 4 bases short and J 3 bases short, with 15 bases between. The CDR3 coding sequence is TGTGCCAGCAGCTCTCGGGACTCCAGGGAAGAGACCCAGTACTTC. It specifies CASSSRDSREETQYF.

The chain carries TRBV4-2 and TRBJ2-1; 10 nucleotides agree with TRBD2. Trimming removed 0 bases from V and 4 bases from J; junction bases left unmatched: 6. CDR3 length: 17 residues. The germline gives CDR1 LGHNA, CDR2 YNFKEQ. The chain's CDR3 is CASSQDRNSGRYNEQFF. CDR3 in DNA: TGTGCCAGCAGCCAAGATCGTAATAGCGGGAGGTACAATGAGCAGTTCTTC.

The CDR3 bases are TGTGCCAGCAGTCTCGGGGCGGATTTGACGTTCTTC. This translates into CASSLGADLTFF. The V gene is TRBV5-4, the J gene TRBJ2-1, with D perhaps matching TRBD1 or TRBD2 (5 bases each). CDR1 and CDR2 from the germline V gene are SGHNT and YYREEE (reference sequence). This CDR3 region has 12 residues. Trimming cost V 5 bases and J 15 bases, with 18 bases left between them.

The V call is TRBV15, the J call TRBJ2-7; D is unresolved. Germline V CDR1 and CDR2: LNHNV, YYDKDF (reference sequence). Trimming removed 5 bases at V and 0 bases at J, with 14 bases between. The CDR3 has 15 amino acids. DNA for the CDR3: TGTGCCACCAGCGCAAACAGCTATCTCTCCTACGAGCAGTACTTC. It specifies CATSANSYLSYEQYF.

This chain uses TRBV30 with TRBJ2-3; D call uncertain. The length of the CDR3 is 15 residues. Per germline, CDR1 GTSNPN and CDR2 SVGIG (reference sequence). The V and J ends lost 0 bases and 2 bases respectively, with 12 bases between them. The CDR3 loop is CAWSVGTFNTDTQYF. CDR3 in DNA: TGTGCCTGGAGTGTCGGCACATTCAACACAGATACGCAGTATTTT.

The rearrangement joins TRBV7-9 to TRBJ1-2, with TRBD1 identical over 7 bases. Germline assignment: CDR1 SEHNR and CDR2 FQNEAQ (reference sequence). CDR3 length: 17 amino acids. Unmatched junction bases numbered 12, after V lost 5 bases and J lost 0 bases. This CDR3 is CASSVRDSTHPNYGYTF. CDR3 sequence (DNA): TGTGCCAGCAGCGTCCGGGACAGCACTCATCCTAACTATGGCTACACCTTC.

The rearrangement uses TRBV27 and TRBJ2-1; D is uncertain. The germline V gene encodes CDR1 MNHEY and CDR2 SMNVEV (reference sequence). The length of the CDR3 is 12 residues. V was pared by 6 bases and J by 11 bases, with 14 bases between. CDR3 sequence reads: CASSSSRAQQFF. Written as DNA, the CDR3 is TGTGCCAGCAGCAGTAGCCGGGCGCAGCAGTTCTTC.

The genes are TRBV7-7 and TRBJ2-1, with 10 bases fitting TRBD2. Germline V gene data show CDR1 as SSHAT and CDR2 as FNYEAQ (reference sequence). Losses at the gene ends were 3 bases for V and 6 bases for J; bases not matched to a gene: 2. This CDR3 has 14 amino acids. The CDR3 here is CASSFASGSNEQFF. CDR3 bases: TGTGCCAGCAGCTTCGCTAGCGGGAGCAATGAGCAGTTCTTC.

On this clone itself: Other DNA sequences in the same sample also yield this CDR3. The chain recombines TRBV27 with TRBJ2-3; D might be TRBD2 (6 bases). Looked up from germline, CDR1 is MNHEY and CDR2 is SMNVEV (reference sequence). V was cut by 0 bases and J by 3 bases, with 10 bases left in between. This CDR3 has 15 residues. The CDR3 nucleotides are TGTGCCAGCAGTTTATCAGCGGGTAGTACAGATACGCAGTATTTT. Its translation: CASSLSAGSTDTQYF.

This chain joins TRBV5-1 and TRBJ2-3; 11 bases match TRBD2. Germline V gene data show CDR1 as SGHRS and CDR2 as YFSETQ. This CDR3 region has 15 residues. The J segment lost 2 bases and the V segment lost 3 bases, leaving 2 bases of the junction unmatched. CDR3 nucleotides: TGCGCCAGCAGCTCGACTAGCGGGGTCACAGATACGCAGTATTTT. This gives the protein CASSSTSGVTDTQYF.

This sequence joins TRBV7-2 and TRBJ2-6; 7 bases align to TRBD1. This CDR3 spans 17 amino acids. Germline V CDR1 and CDR2: SGHTA, FQGNSA. V shed 3 bases and J 0 bases; nucleotides not matched to a gene: 5. DNA of the CDR3: TGTGCCAGCAGCTTGGTAGGGGGCCGCTCTGGGGCCAACGTCCTGACTTTC. Its translation is CASSLVGGRSGANVLTF.

V gene TRBV6-5 combines with J gene TRBJ1-4, with 9 bases matching TRBD1. Germline CDR1 reads MNHEY; CDR2 reads SVGAGI. CDR3 length: 14 residues. V lost 6 bases, J lost 8 bases, and 7 bases stayed unmatched. CDR3 region: CASRPDRGGEKLFF. The CDR3 DNA reads TGTGCCAGCAGGCCGGACAGGGGCGGGGAAAAACTGTTTTTT.

This clone is a singleton in its sample. This chain connects TRBV5-1 to TRBJ2-7, with TRBD2 matching 9 bases. The CDR3 totals 19 residues. Unmatched junction bases numbered 17, after V lost 4 bases and J lost 0 bases. Germline assignment: CDR1 SGHRS and CDR2 YFSETQ. The CDR3 region is CASSTGLLREGSSSYEQYF. The CDR3 DNA reads as TGCGCCAGCAGCACCGGCCTTTTGCGGGAGGGAAGTAGCTCCTACGAGCAGTACTTC.

CDR3 sequence: CASSGSPITGELFF. In nucleotides, the CDR3 is TGTGCCAGCAGCGGGAGCCCTATTACCGGGGAGCTGTTTTTT. The chain has TRBV28 and TRBJ2-2; D possibly corresponds to TRBD2 (6 bases). Germline CDR1 reads MDHEN; CDR2 reads SYDVKM. This CDR3 contains 14 residues. V was pared by 6 bases and J by 5 bases, with 13 bases between.

This clone occurred once. V and J are TRBV29-1 and TRBJ2-7; tentative D call: TRBD2 (6 bases). V was trimmed by 7 bases and J by 2 bases, leaving 9 bases between them. Germline V lookup: CDR1 SQVTM, CDR2 ANQGSEA. The CDR3 is made up of 11 amino acids. As DNA, the CDR3 is TGCAGCGGACTAGTCACCTACGAGCAGTACTTC. Encoded protein: CSGLVTYEQYF.

The chain employs TRBV27 and TRBJ2-1; D gene uncertain. Germline V gene data show CDR1 as MNHEY and CDR2 as SMNVEV (reference sequence). The V end lost 1 base, the J end lost 2 bases, and 12 bases lay between the germline ends. The CDR3 has 16 residues. CDR3 DNA: TGTGCCAGCAGTTTATACACCAACCCCACCTACAATGAGCAGTTCTTC. This encodes CASSLYTNPTYNEQFF.

J is TRBJ2-1 and V is TRBV28; 7 bases match TRBD2. The length of the CDR3 is 15 residues. The V segment lost 1 base and the J segment 9 bases; nucleotides outside the gene matches: 9. The germline gives CDR1 MDHEN, CDR2 SYDVKM. This CDR3 reads CASSLSFGEGSEQFF. The CDR3 nucleotides read TGTGCCAGCAGTTTATCCTTCGGGGAGGGCAGTGAGCAGTTCTTC.

A remark on this clone: Other DNA variants within this sample encode the same CDR3. This chain joins TRBV6-5 and TRBJ2-1, with TRBD2 matching over 7 bases. Trimming cost V 6 bases and J 2 bases; bases outside gene matches: 7. The germline gives CDR1 MNHEY, CDR2 SVGAGI. CDR3 length: 15 amino acids. The chain's CDR3 is CASSWTSGTYNEQFF. As DNA, the CDR3 is TGTGCCAGCAGCTGGACTAGTGGTACCTACAATGAGCAGTTCTTC.

The chain employs TRBV7-9 and TRBJ2-7; 8 bases are shared with TRBD2. This CDR3 spans 14 amino acids. Germline CDR1 SEHNR, CDR2 FQNEAQ (reference sequence). J lost 0 bases, V lost 5 bases, and 3 bases had no gene match. The CDR3 DNA is TGTGCCAGCAGCACCGGACTAGCCTCCTACGAGCAGTACTTC. Translating gives CASSTGLASYEQYF. The entire variable domain, with the rest obtained from reference TRBV7-9 and TRBJ2-7, is as follows: DTGVSQNPRHKITKRGQNVTFRCDPISEHNRLYWYRQTLGQGPEFLTYFQNEAQLEKSRLLSDRFSAERPKGSFSTLEIQRTEQGDSAMYLCASSTGLASYEQYFGPGTRLTVT.

The CDR3 loop reads CSVDWNWATTEAFF. The CDR3 DNA sequence: TGCAGCGTTGATTGGAATTGGGCGACCACTGAAGCTTTCTTT. The chain carries TRBV29-1 and TRBJ1-1; D is uncertain. Germline CDR1 reads SQVTM; CDR2 reads ANQGSEA. CDR3 size: 14 residues. The ends were cut back, 3 bases at V and 4 bases at J, with 15 bases in the middle.

V is TRBV9 and J is TRBJ1-2; TRBD1 is a possible D gene (6 bases). Per the germline V gene, CDR1 is SGDLS and CDR2 is YYNGEE. The V end was cut by 0 bases, the J end by 8 bases, with 17 bases between. The CDR3 is 15 amino acids. CDR3 sequence reads: CASSVGRGAGQGYTF. CDR3 coding DNA: TGTGCCAGCAGCGTAGGTAGGGGGGCAGGGCAAGGCTACACCTTC. The variable domain in full, completed from reference TRBV9 and TRBJ1-2, reads DSGVTQTPKHLITATGQRVTLRCSPRSGDLSVYWYQQSLDQGLQFLIQYYNGEERAKGNILERFSAQQFPDLHSELNLSSLELGDSALYFCASSVGRGAGQGYTFGSGTRLTVV.

V and J are TRBV11-2 and TRBJ1-5; 9 nucleotides line up with TRBD1. There are 15 residues in the CDR3. Germline CDR1 and CDR2: SGHAT and FQNNGV. V dropped 5 bases and J dropped 2; count of bases not matched to a gene: 4. CDR3 region: CASSRTGEGNQPQHF. DNA of the CDR3: TGTGCCAGCAGCCGGACAGGGGAGGGCAATCAGCCCCAGCATTTT.

The rearrangement links TRBV10-1 to TRBJ1-2; unclear D gene. The CDR3 covers 11 residues. Trimming took off 2 bases at V and 13 bases at J, with 11 bases between the two ends. Germline loops: CDR1 WNHNN, CDR2 SYGVQD (reference sequence). The CDR3 region has the DNA TGCGCCAGCAGTGAGGGCAATCTGCTCACCTTC. Translation gives CASSEGNLLTF.

The chain uses TRBV6-5 and TRBJ1-5; no reliable D call. Trimming removed 4 bases from V and 1 base from J, with 8 bases in between. The CDR3 loop spans 14 amino acids. CDR1 and CDR2 (germline): MNHEY, SVGAGI. CDR3: CASSSDESNQPQHF. CDR3 sequence (DNA): TGTGCCAGCAGTTCCGACGAAAGCAATCAGCCCCAGCATTTT.